Sequencing of this TCR beta chain was carried out in a study of CXCR3-negative and CXCR3-positive naive CD8 T cells (dated by TCRdb to the late 2010s). At the level of the whole study: In total, about 130 million TRB reads were obtained, or roughly 1.5 +/- 0.3 million reads per library. Diversity and physicochemical repertoire analyses were performed on about a dozen donors pooled from two independent experiments. Naive subsets from roughly 5 donors and memory cells from 3 donors were included in the TRBV-TRBJ cluster analysis.

General study outcomes and caveats: Compared with CXCR3-negative naive cells, CXCR3-positive naive cells had TRB CDR3s with higher hydrophobicity (lower Kidera factor 4), lower energy, and higher strength and volume indices. Because CXCR3 expression was partially decreased after cryopreservation, freshly isolated PBMCs were used for most assays. TRBV-TRBJ usage was similar between naive CXCR3-negative and CXCR3-positive cells from the same donor, while memory cells showed distinct patterns. Because surface CD5, which is linked to self-reactivity in mice, was comparable between the naive subsets, TCR interaction strength was also inferred from the physicochemical properties of TRB CDR3s. Both naive subsets had comparably high repertoire diversity, while memory CD8+ T cells had much lower repertoire diversity.

A remark on this clonotype: The target of this receptor is not known.

For each CD8+ T cell subset, flow sorting was done in triplicate, and 300,000 to 350,000 cells per subset went directly into RLT lysis buffer. To keep memory contaminants out, a stringent definition of naive CD8+ T cells was applied: CD45RO-CCR7+CD27+CD95-. Using standard density gradient centrifugation, peripheral blood mononuclear cells were isolated from buffy coats. Naive CXCR3-negative and CXCR3-positive CD8+ T cells were flow-sorted on a FACSAria III. Total RNA was extracted from sorted cells using an RNeasy Mini Kit. The data were produced on a NextSeq 550. The Human TCR Profiling Kit (MiLaboratory) was used to prepare UMI-labeled 5' RACE TRB cDNA libraries. cDNA synthesis used the entire amount of extracted RNA, and PCR amplification then used the entire amount of cDNA produced. Libraries were prepared in parallel with an identical number of PCR cycles. Per the authors' processing: With a requirement of at least two reads per UMI, MIGEC and MiXCR extracted about 50,000 +/- 10,000 unique UMI-labeled TRB cDNA molecules per library. An average of approximately 40,000 +/- 10,000 functional in-frame TRB CDR3 nucleotide clonotypes without stop codons was found per library. After downsampling to 5000 UMI-labeled TRB molecules per sample, diversity metrics such as normalized Shannon-Wiener and Chao1 were calculated in VDJtools. VDJtools computed clonotype-size-weighted physicochemical properties of the central five CDR3 residues: interaction energy, strength, volume and Kidera factor 4. The reads went through TCRdb reprocessing, and each CDR3 protein sequence gets one entry with no DNA. The V and J calls, along with clone size, are taken from TCRdb and not from the paper's own processing. This sample's table lists around 130,000 distinct CDR3 sequences. 0.59% of the sample is in the top ten clones.

The CDR3 spans 15 residues, from the cysteine through the phenylalanine. DNA is not recorded here. Via the germline V gene (reference sequence), CDR1 is MNHEY and CDR2 SMNVEV. The sample was naive CXCR3+ CD8+ T cells from blood. This sample's cell subset or site label indicates: CD45RO-CCR7+CD27+CD95- naive CD8+ T cells expressing CXCR3 (TNR3+). This clonotype was sampled from a human donor in good health. Some clones in this sample may be carry-over from other donors' samples. This chain joins TRBV27 to TRBJ2-1; the TRBD1 assignment by TCRdb is unverifiable without DNA. The CDR3: CASSVPGQGIPEQFF.